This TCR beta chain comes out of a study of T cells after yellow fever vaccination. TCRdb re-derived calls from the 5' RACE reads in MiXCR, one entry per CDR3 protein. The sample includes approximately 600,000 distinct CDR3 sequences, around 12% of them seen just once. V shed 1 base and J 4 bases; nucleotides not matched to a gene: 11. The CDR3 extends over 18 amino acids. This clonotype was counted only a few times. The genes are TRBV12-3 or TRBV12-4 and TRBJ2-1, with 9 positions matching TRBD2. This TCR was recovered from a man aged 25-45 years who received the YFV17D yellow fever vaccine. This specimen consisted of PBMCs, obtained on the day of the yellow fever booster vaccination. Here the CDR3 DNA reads TGTGCCAGCAGTTTAGGGACCTTAGCGGGAGTCGAGTACAATGAGCAGTTCTTC. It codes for CASSLGTLAGVEYNEQFF.